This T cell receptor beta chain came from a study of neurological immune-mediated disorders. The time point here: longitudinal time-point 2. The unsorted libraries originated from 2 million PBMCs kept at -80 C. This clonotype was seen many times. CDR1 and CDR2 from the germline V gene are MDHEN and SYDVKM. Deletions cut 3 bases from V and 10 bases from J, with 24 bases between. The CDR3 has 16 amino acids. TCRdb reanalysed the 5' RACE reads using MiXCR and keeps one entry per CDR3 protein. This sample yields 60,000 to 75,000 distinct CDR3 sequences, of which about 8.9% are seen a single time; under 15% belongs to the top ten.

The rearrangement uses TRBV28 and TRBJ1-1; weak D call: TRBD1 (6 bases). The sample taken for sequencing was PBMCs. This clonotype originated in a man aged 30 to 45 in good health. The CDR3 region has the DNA TGTGCCAGCAGTTTGCAGGGGATTGAGGCTGGGGTTGGAGCTTTCTTT. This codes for CASSLQGIEAGVGAFF.